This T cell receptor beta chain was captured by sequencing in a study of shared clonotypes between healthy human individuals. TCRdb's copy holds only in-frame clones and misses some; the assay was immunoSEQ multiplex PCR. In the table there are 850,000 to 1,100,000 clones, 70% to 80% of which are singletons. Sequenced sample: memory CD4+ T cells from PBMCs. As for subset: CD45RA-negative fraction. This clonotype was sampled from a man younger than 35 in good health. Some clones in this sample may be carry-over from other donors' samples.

The CDR3 nucleotides are TGTGCCAGCACCTCTGGAGCCGTAAACTATGGCTACACCTTC. Translation: CASTSGAVNYGYTF. The chain carries TRBV28 and TRBJ1-2; D not resolved. The CDR3 covers 14 residues. CDR1 MDHEN and CDR2 SYDVKM come from the germline V gene. V gave up 7 bases and J gave up 2 bases, with 14 bases separating them.